Below, 10 T cell receptor beta chains from the same sample are listed, as sequenced in a study of CD8+ T cells in alopecia areata. Once RNA had been extracted, it was reverse transcribed into cDNA to act as the sequencing template. Repertoires were generated with immunoSEQ multiplex PCR, while TCRdb's copy carries only in-frame clones and drops some. The sample holds about 120,000 clones, approximately 53% seen once. Specified treatment: oral pan-JAK inhibitor, 5-10 mg twice daily. This material consisted of CD4+ T cells sorted from blood, taken at week 4, from a patient treated with tofacitinib. These receptors were taken from a human donor with alopecia areata.

In this sample, this clone turned up once. The gene calls are TRBV2 and TRBJ2-5; D is possibly TRBD1 or TRBD2 (5 bases each). This CDR3 spans 16 amino acids. Germline V lookup: CDR1 SNHLY, CDR2 FYNNEI. The V gene lost 4 bases and the J gene lost 2 bases, with 17 bases spanning the gap. CDR3 in amino acids: CASSGGVGRRQETQYF. The DNA of the CDR3 is TGTGCCAGCAGTGGAGGGGTGGGCAGACGACAAGAGACCCAGTACTTC. Looking up the rest from reference TRBV2 and TRBJ2-5 gives the full variable domain: EPEVTQTPSHQVTQMGQEVILRCVPISNHLYFYWYRQILGQKVEFLVSFYNNEISEKSEIFDDQFSVERPDGSNFTLKIRSTKLEDSAMYFCASSGGVGRRQETQYFGPGTRLLVL.

The chain combines TRBV29-1 with TRBJ1-5; possible D gene TRBD1, 5 bases. Looked up from germline, CDR1 is SQVTM and CDR2 is ANQGSEA. The CDR3 runs to 13 residues. The germline V and J ends were trimmed by 6 bases and 1 base, with 10 bases remaining between them. CDR3 region: CSVSRGSNQPQHF. DNA of the CDR3: TGCAGCGTATCACGGGGCAGCAATCAGCCCCAGCATTTT.

This clone appeared a single time. The chain joins TRBV29-1 to TRBJ2-5; D gene unclear. The CDR3 runs to 13 residues. From germline, CDR1 is SQVTM and CDR2 ANQGSEA. The germline V and J ends were trimmed by 2 bases and 5 bases, with 12 bases remaining between them. CDR3 sequence reads: CSVELQMGETQYF. The CDR3 region has the DNA TGCAGCGTTGAACTGCAGATGGGGGAGACCCAGTACTTC. Together with reference TRBV29-1 and TRBJ2-5, the CDR3 gives the full variable domain: SAVISQKPSRDICQRGTSLTIQCQVDSQVTMMFWYRQQPGQSLTLIATANQGSEATYESGFVIDKFPISRPNLTFSTLTVSNMSPEDSSIYLCSVELQMGETQYFGPGTRLLVL.

This clone appeared a single time. The genes are TRBV4-1 and TRBJ2-2, with 8 bases fitting TRBD1. Germline V gene data show CDR1 as MGHRA and CDR2 as YSYEKL. The CDR3 is 16 residues long. V lost 4 bases and J lost 0; bases outside the gene matches: 4. Here the CDR3 DNA reads TGCGCCAGCAGCCTGTCGGGACAGGCGAACACCGGGGAGCTGTTTTTT. This gives the protein CASSLSGQANTGELFF.

J is TRBJ2-1 and V is TRBV5-6; 11 bases map to TRBD2. Trimming removed 0 bases from V and 7 bases from J; junction bases left unmatched: 6. This CDR3 is 16 amino acids long. The germline V gene encodes CDR1 SGHDT and CDR2 YYEEEE. The CDR3 region has the DNA TGTGCCAGCAGCTTGGTGTCTAGCGGGGGGAGGAATGAGCAGTTCTTC. Protein product: CASSLVSSGGRNEQFF.

The chain employs TRBV6-1 and TRBJ1-2; 8 bases are a match to TRBD1. Trimming took 4 bases from V and 6 from J; bases not matched to a gene: 19. Germline lookup yields CDR1 MNHNS and CDR2 SASEGT. The CDR3 is 18 residues long. The CDR3 DNA follows: TGTGCCAGCAGTGGGGGGACAGGCCACCGAATCACTCTGCATGGCTACACCTTC. Protein product: CASSGGTGHRITLHGYTF.

This clone was counted at least ten times. This CDR3 is also generated by other DNA sequences in the sample. The J gene is TRBJ2-1, the V gene TRBV19; the D gene is possibly TRBD1 (8 bases). There are 14 residues in the CDR3. The germline CDR1 and CDR2 sequences are LNHDA and SQIVND (reference sequence). The V gene lost 3 bases and the J gene lost 7 bases, with 13 bases spanning the gap. The DNA of the CDR3 is TGTGCCAGTAGTATTGGACAGGGAGGGAATGAGCAGTTCTTC. Translation gives CASSIGQGGNEQFF.

This clone was counted a few times. The chain employs TRBV5-1 and TRBJ2-1; 7 bases are shared with TRBD2. Germline V gene data show CDR1 as SGHRS and CDR2 as YFSETQ. Germline trimming cut 0 bases from V and 2 bases from J; bases unmatched to any gene: 5. This CDR3 is built from 16 residues. CDR3 protein: CASSLAGGGTYNEQFF. The CDR3 DNA follows: TGCGCCAGCAGCTTGGCTGGCGGGGGTACCTACAATGAGCAGTTCTTC.

This clone was picked up a small number of times. The chain combines TRBV7-9 with TRBJ1-4, with 7 bases fitting TRBD1. CDR1 is SEHNR and CDR2 is FQNEAQ in the germline V gene (reference sequence). The length of the CDR3 is 14 residues. With 5 bases clipped from V and 5 bases from J, the junction kept 5 bases outside the gene matches. CDR3: CASSPGQRNEKLFF. The CDR3, as DNA: TGTGCCAGCAGCCCGGGACAGAGAAATGAAAAACTGTTTTTT.

The chain couples TRBV5-1 to TRBJ2-7; possible D gene TRBD1, 6 bases. CDR3 size: 14 residues. Per the germline V gene, CDR1 is SGHRS and CDR2 is YFSETQ. Trimming cost V 4 bases and J 5 bases, with 16 bases left between them. The CDR3 spells CASSPTAGVNEQYF. In DNA, the CDR3 is TGCGCCAGCAGCCCTACGGCAGGGGTCAACGAGCAGTACTTC.